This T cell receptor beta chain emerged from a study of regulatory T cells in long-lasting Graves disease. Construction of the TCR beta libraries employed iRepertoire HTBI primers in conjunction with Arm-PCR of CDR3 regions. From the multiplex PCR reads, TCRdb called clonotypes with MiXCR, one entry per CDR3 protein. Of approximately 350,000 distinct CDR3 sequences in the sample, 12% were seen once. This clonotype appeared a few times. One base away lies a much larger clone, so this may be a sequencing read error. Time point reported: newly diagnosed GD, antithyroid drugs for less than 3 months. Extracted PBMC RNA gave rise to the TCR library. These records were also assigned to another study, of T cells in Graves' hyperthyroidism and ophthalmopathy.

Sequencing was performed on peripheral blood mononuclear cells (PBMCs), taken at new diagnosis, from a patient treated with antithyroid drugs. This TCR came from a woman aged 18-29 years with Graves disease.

CDR3 DNA: TGTGCCAACAGTTTAAGGGGGGGCGGGTTTAGGGGTGAAAAACTGTTTTTT. Translating it yields CANSLRGGGFRGEKLFF. The chain is built from TRBV12-3 or TRBV12-4 and TRBJ1-4; D may be TRBD1 (6 bases). The CDR3 is 17 amino acids.